What follows are 24 T cell receptor beta chains derived from one specimen sequenced in a study of blood T cell repertoires in COVID-19. Using immunoSEQ multiplex PCR, the repertoire was profiled, and TCRdb retains in-frame clones only, with some absent. The sample has 200,000 to 250,000 clones; around 80% are singletons. The sequencing sample was made of peripheral blood. These receptors all come from a woman between 25 and 40 years old with COVID-19, enrolled during active disease.

Only a few counts were recorded for this clone. The J gene is TRBJ2-1, the V gene TRBV3-1 (or the pseudogene TRBV3-2), with 13 bases identical to TRBD2. The junction had 5 bases not matched to a gene; V was cut back by 3 bases and J by 0 bases. The CDR3 loop spans 18 amino acids. Germline V gene data show CDR1 as LGHDT and CDR2 as YNNKEL (reference sequence). The CDR3 DNA follows: TGTGCCAGCAGCCACCTTACTAGCGGGGGGGCCTCCTACAATGAGCAGTTCTTC. It codes for CASSHLTSGGASYNEQFF.

This clone came up a few times. The chain is built from TRBV25-1 and TRBJ2-7; TRBD1 aligns across 8 bases. V lost 6 bases and J lost 4; bases outside the gene matches: 11. CDR1 and CDR2 (germline): MGHDK, SYGVNS. The CDR3 is made up of 15 amino acids. For the CDR3, the DNA is TGTGCCAGCAGAGAAGGACAGGGCGTTCAGTACGAGCAGTACTTC. Translation: CASREGQGVQYEQYF.

The chain has TRBV4-3 and TRBJ2-5; perhaps TRBD1 as D (8 bases). V was trimmed by 0 bases and J by 3 bases, leaving 11 bases between them. This CDR3 is built from 15 residues. Germline V gene data show CDR1 as LGHNA and CDR2 as YSLEER. The CDR3 spells CASSQDTGGEETQYF. In nucleotides, the CDR3 is TGCGCCAGCAGCCAAGATACAGGGGGGGAAGAGACCCAGTACTTC.

J is TRBJ2-1 and V is TRBV4-1, with D tentatively TRBD2 (6 bases). This CDR3 region has 15 residues. Germline CDR1 is MGHRA and CDR2 is YSYEKL. Trimming removed 5 bases from V and 0 bases from J, with 11 bases in between. The CDR3 region has the DNA TGCGCCAGCAGCGCCGGGGGTAGCTCCTACAATGAGCAGTTCTTC. Residues: CASSAGGSSYNEQFF.

This chain links TRBV5-1 with TRBJ2-5; 10 nucleotides match TRBD1. Looked up from germline, CDR1 is SGHRS and CDR2 is YFSETQ. The CDR3 spans 16 residues. Trimming cost V 0 bases and J 3 bases; bases outside gene matches: 5. CDR3 sequence: CASSLAVGQGEETQYF. The CDR3 DNA reads as TGCGCCAGCAGCTTGGCGGTCGGACAGGGGGAAGAGACCCAGTACTTC.

The chain carries TRBV19 and TRBJ1-1; TRBD1 agrees at 7 bases. V shed 5 bases, J shed 5 bases, and the junction held 8 bases outside the gene matches. CDR1 is LNHDA, CDR2 SQIVND, per germline (reference sequence). CDR3 size: 14 residues. Here the CDR3 reads CASSQGNRGTEAFF. In DNA, the CDR3 is TGTGCCAGTAGTCAAGGTAACAGGGGAACTGAAGCTTTCTTT.

The chain is built from TRBV12-3 or TRBV12-4 and TRBJ2-3; D gene uncertain. This CDR3 spans 12 amino acids. V was shortened by 3 bases and J by 4 bases, with 5 bases between the two germline ends. Here the CDR3 DNA reads TGTGCCAGCAGTTTTTCAGCAGATACGCAGTATTTT. This codes for CASSFSADTQYF.

Remarks on this clone: Other DNA variants within this sample encode the same CDR3. The chain employs TRBV5-6 and TRBJ1-1; 7 nucleotides agree with TRBD1. The CDR3 length is 12 residues. V trimming: 2 bases; J trimming: 5 bases; junction bases outside the gene matches: 0. Per germline, CDR1 SGHDT and CDR2 YYEEEE. The CDR3 sequence: CASSFRGTEAFF. DNA for the CDR3: TGTGCCAGCAGCTTCAGGGGGACTGAAGCTTTCTTT.

The V and J genes are TRBV5-8 and TRBJ1-1, with D possibly matching TRBD1 (6 bases). Germline CDR1 SGHTS, CDR2 YDEGEE. Trimming cost V 4 bases and J 9 bases, with 16 bases left between them. This CDR3 has 13 residues. The CDR3 spells CASSRRGTTKAFF. DNA for the CDR3: TGTGCCAGCAGCCGAAGGGGGACAACCAAAGCTTTCTTT.

The chain couples TRBV6-5 to TRBJ2-2, with D possibly being TRBD1 (6 bases). V was trimmed by 0 bases and J by 1 base, leaving 9 bases between them. The CDR3 contains 16 residues. Germline-derived CDR1 and CDR2 are MNHEY and SVGAGI. DNA of the CDR3: TGTGCCAGCAGTTACTCATGGGGGCAGAACACCGGGGAGCTGTTTTTT. Its translation: CASSYSWGQNTGELFF.

The chain couples TRBV15 to TRBJ2-4; weak D call: TRBD1 (6 bases). Germline CDR1 LNHNV, CDR2 YYDKDF (reference sequence). Trimming stripped 5 bases from V and 1 base from J, with 15 bases between. This CDR3 spans 16 amino acids. The CDR3 spells CATSLPRGFAKNIQYF. The CDR3 DNA is TGTGCCACCAGCCTCCCCAGGGGCTTTGCCAAAAACATTCAGTACTTC.

This chain links TRBV15 with TRBJ1-2, with D perhaps TRBD1 (5 bases). The V gene lost 0 bases and the J gene lost 5 bases, with 10 bases spanning the gap. The CDR3 has 14 amino acids. CDR1 is LNHNV, CDR2 YYDKDF, per germline (reference sequence). CDR3 nucleotides: TGTGCCACCAGCAGAGAAAGGGCAGGGTATGGCTACACCTTC. It is translated as CATSRERAGYGYTF.

The chain carries TRBV6-5 and TRBJ1-2; D gene unclear. The CDR3 consists of 11 residues. Per germline, CDR1 MNHEY and CDR2 SVGAGI. V shed 5 bases and J shed 6 bases, with 7 bases lying between them. Here the CDR3 reads CASSMGHGYTF. The CDR3 bases are TGTGCCAGCAGTATGGGCCATGGCTACACCTTC.

The V call is TRBV7-2, the J call TRBJ2-1, with TRBD2 identical over 10 bases. The CDR3 totals 15 residues. CDR1 and CDR2 (germline): SGHTA, FQGNSA. The junction had 3 bases not matched to a gene; V was cut back by 3 bases and J by 4 bases. The DNA for the CDR3 is TGTGCCAGCAGCTTGCTAGCGGGAGAGTACAATGAGCAGTTCTTC. Its translation: CASSLLAGEYNEQFF.

The rearrangement joins TRBV10-3 to TRBJ2-2; 11 bases map to TRBD2. The CDR3 sequence is 18 residues long. Trimming took 6 bases from V and 4 from J; bases not matched to a gene: 13. The germline gives CDR1 ENHRY, CDR2 SYGVKD. CDR3: CAIRIRTSGPQGTGELFF. Here the CDR3 DNA reads TGTGCCATCAGAATCCGGACTAGCGGGCCTCAGGGCACCGGGGAGCTGTTTTTT.

The chain uses TRBV3-1 (or the pseudogene TRBV3-2) and TRBJ1-1; TRBD1 is a possible D gene (5 bases). The germline V gene has CDR1 LGHDT and CDR2 YNNKEL (reference sequence). The CDR3 is made up of 15 amino acids. Trimming took off 5 bases at V and 3 bases at J, with 16 bases between the two ends. Written as DNA, the CDR3 is TGTGCCAGCAGCTATGGGAGGGGTAAGGACACTGAAGCTTTCTTT. Translated, it gives CASSYGRGKDTEAFF.

The chain has TRBV7-7 and TRBJ2-5; possible D gene TRBD2, 5 bases. Trimming stripped 1 base from V and 1 base from J, with 10 bases between. This CDR3 contains 15 residues. Germline CDR1 is SSHAT and CDR2 is FNYEAQ (reference sequence). The CDR3 region has the DNA TGTGCCAGCAGCTTAGATTCCGGGATCCAAGAGACCCAGTACTTC. It encodes CASSLDSGIQETQYF.

The J gene is TRBJ2-5, the V gene TRBV6-2 or TRBV6-3, with a possible D match to TRBD2 (6 bases). The ends were cut back, 7 bases at V and 5 bases at J, with 17 bases in the middle. CDR1 and CDR2 from the germline V gene are MNHEY and SVGEGT. This CDR3 has 14 residues. The CDR3 region is CASTPGGAQETQYF. Here the CDR3 DNA reads TGTGCCAGCACCCCCGGGGGAGCCCAGGAGACCCAGTACTTC.

This clone was counted a few times. The rearrangement uses TRBV30 and TRBJ2-6, with 7 bases matching TRBD1. The CDR3 has 17 residues. Trimming cost V 1 base and J 0 bases; bases outside gene matches: 6. CDR1 GTSNPN and CDR2 SVGIG come from the germline V gene (reference sequence). The CDR3 spells CAWSGGQSFSGANVLTF. In DNA form, the CDR3 reads TGTGCCTGGAGTGGGGGACAGAGTTTCTCTGGGGCCAACGTCCTGACTTTC.

This clone was counted only a few times. The chain couples TRBV6-2 or TRBV6-3 to TRBJ1-5; no definite D call. V shed 0 bases and J shed 7 bases, with 10 bases lying between them. Germline-derived CDR1 and CDR2 are MNHEY and SVGEGT. The CDR3 length is 14 residues. The CDR3 DNA sequence: TGTGCCAGCAGTTACTCTCGGACTTTGCAGCCCCAGCATTTT. This encodes CASSYSRTLQPQHF.

V gene TRBV9 combines with J gene TRBJ2-5; D possibly corresponds to TRBD1 (6 bases). Germline CDR1 is SGDLS and CDR2 is YYNGEE. Trimming pared 1 base from V and 2 bases from J, leaving 12 bases between. The CDR3 length is 15 residues. The CDR3 loop reads CASSVQDSYQETQYF. For the CDR3, the DNA is TGTGCCAGCAGCGTACAGGACAGTTATCAAGAGACCCAGTACTTC.

The V and J genes are TRBV10-3 and TRBJ2-2; D might be TRBD1 (6 bases). Trimming removed 0 bases at V and 0 bases at J, with 11 bases between. The CDR3 covers 17 residues. The germline V gene encodes CDR1 ENHRY and CDR2 SYGVKD. This CDR3 reads CAISESHRDTNTGELFF. Written as DNA, the CDR3 is TGTGCCATCAGTGAGTCTCACAGGGATACGAACACCGGGGAGCTGTTTTTT.

The rearrangement joins TRBV19 to TRBJ2-3, with D unresolved. The CDR3 covers 12 residues. V lost 5 bases to trimming and J lost 6 bases, with 9 bases between them. Germline values: CDR1 LNHDA, CDR2 SQIVND (reference sequence). The CDR3 DNA follows: TGTGCCAGTAGTGACGTGAGGGATACGCAGTATTTT. Amino acid sequence: CASSDVRDTQYF. Supplemented by reference TRBV19 and TRBJ2-3, the full variable domain reads DGGITQSPKYLFRKEGQNVTLSCEQNLNHDAMYWYRQDPGQGLRLIYYSQIVNDFQKGDIAEGYSVSREKKESFPLTVTSAQKNPTAFYLCASSDVRDTQYFGPGTRLTVL.

The rearrangement joins TRBV5-4 to TRBJ2-7; 8 bases are shared with TRBD2. This CDR3 has 17 residues. Germline assignment: CDR1 SGHNT and CDR2 YYREEE (reference sequence). V shed 4 bases and J 1 base; nucleotides not matched to a gene: 13. CDR3 amino acids: CASSPAGASGLSYEQYF. CDR3 sequence (DNA): TGTGCCAGCAGCCCGGCGGGAGCTAGCGGGCTATCCTACGAGCAGTACTTC.